This T cell receptor beta chain was observed in a study of TIL therapy for anti-PD-1-resistant metastatic lung cancer. Study-wide findings and caveats: TIL cultures after expansion showed higher clonality and lower diversity than baseline tumor (median about 6% vs 30%).

As for time point: pre-treatment sample, taken before nivolumab and TIL therapy. The tumor samples were excised metastases, mostly pleural nodules or supraclavicular lymph nodes. The libraries were made with immunoSEQ v3. Using immunoSEQ multiplex PCR, the repertoire was profiled, and TCRdb retains in-frame clones only, with some absent. The table shows 50,000 to 60,000 clones, with approximately 70% occurring only once. CDR1 and CDR2 from the germline V gene are SNHLY and FYNNEI. This CDR3 is 15 amino acids long. V shed 4 bases and J 6 bases; nucleotides not matched to a gene: 5. For this clone: Its antigen is still unknown.

The sample consisted of tumor tissue, taken at baseline. The sequence derives from a person aged 25-79 years with non-small cell lung cancer. The chain couples TRBV2 to TRBJ2-1; 11 nucleotides line up with TRBD1. CDR3 amino acids: CASSVDRGRVNEQFF. CDR3 bases: TGTGCCAGCAGTGTGGACAGGGGGCGTGTCAATGAGCAGTTCTTC. The full variable domain, in which reference TRBV2 and TRBJ2-1 provide the parts outside the CDR3, is EPEVTQTPSHQVTQMGQEVILRCVPISNHLYFYWYRQILGQKVEFLVSFYNNEISEKSEIFDDQFSVERPDGSNFTLKIRSTKLEDSAMYFCASSVDRGRVNEQFFGPGTRLTVL.